The 4 T cell receptor beta chains given below trace back to one sample, sequenced in a study of cytomegalovirus exposure and HLA in healthy donors. Data came from immunoSEQ multiplex PCR; TCRdb stores just in-frame clones and leaves some out. Counted here are about 79,000 clones, 80% to 95% occurring once; the ten biggest clones make up 3% to 4.5%. Material for sequencing was PBMCs. Every receptor here comes from a young woman in good health and CMV-seronegative.

The chain combines TRBV6-6 with TRBJ2-7; TRBD2 aligns across 10 bases. V shed 0 bases and J 1 base; nucleotides not matched to a gene: 0. The CDR3 totals 15 residues. The germline V gene has CDR1 MNHNY and CDR2 SVGAGI (reference sequence). The CDR3 DNA sequence: TGTGCCAGCAGTTACTCACTAGCGGGATCCTACGAGCAGTACTTC. Protein product: CASSYSLAGSYEQYF.

This clone was recorded once. The rearrangement links TRBV9 to TRBJ1-2, with 8 bases aligning to TRBD1. This CDR3 has 15 amino acids. V gave up 0 bases and J gave up 7 bases; unmatched junction bases: 8. Germline V CDR1 and CDR2: SGDLS, YYNGEE. The CDR3 spells CASSVEGQVPSGYTF. In DNA, the CDR3 is TGTGCCAGCAGCGTAGAGGGACAGGTGCCCTCTGGCTACACCTTC. Full variable domain (rest looked up from reference TRBV9 and TRBJ1-2): DSGVTQTPKHLITATGQRVTLRCSPRSGDLSVYWYQQSLDQGLQFLIQYYNGEERAKGNILERFSAQQFPDLHSELNLSSLELGDSALYFCASSVEGQVPSGYTFGSGTRLTVV.

This chain links TRBV19 with TRBJ1-1, with 7 bases identical to TRBD1. The V segment lost 5 bases and the J segment 1 base; nucleotides outside the gene matches: 4. The CDR3 is 14 amino acids. From germline, CDR1 is LNHDA and CDR2 SQIVND (reference sequence). DNA for the CDR3: TGTGCCAGTAGTCAGGACAGGCCGAACACTGAAGCTTTCTTT. Protein product: CASSQDRPNTEAFF.

This chain uses TRBV9 with TRBJ2-5, with D tentatively TRBD1 (5 bases). This CDR3 is built from 15 residues. Trimming removed 4 bases from V and 2 bases from J, with 15 bases in between. The germline V gene encodes CDR1 SGDLS and CDR2 YYNGEE. CDR3 sequence reads: CASSHYTGVQETQYF. The CDR3 DNA sequence: TGTGCCAGCAGCCACTACACAGGAGTTCAAGAGACCCAGTACTTC. Full variable domain (missing parts from reference TRBV9 and TRBJ2-5): DSGVTQTPKHLITATGQRVTLRCSPRSGDLSVYWYQQSLDQGLQFLIQYYNGEERAKGNILERFSAQQFPDLHSELNLSSLELGDSALYFCASSHYTGVQETQYFGPGTRLLVL.